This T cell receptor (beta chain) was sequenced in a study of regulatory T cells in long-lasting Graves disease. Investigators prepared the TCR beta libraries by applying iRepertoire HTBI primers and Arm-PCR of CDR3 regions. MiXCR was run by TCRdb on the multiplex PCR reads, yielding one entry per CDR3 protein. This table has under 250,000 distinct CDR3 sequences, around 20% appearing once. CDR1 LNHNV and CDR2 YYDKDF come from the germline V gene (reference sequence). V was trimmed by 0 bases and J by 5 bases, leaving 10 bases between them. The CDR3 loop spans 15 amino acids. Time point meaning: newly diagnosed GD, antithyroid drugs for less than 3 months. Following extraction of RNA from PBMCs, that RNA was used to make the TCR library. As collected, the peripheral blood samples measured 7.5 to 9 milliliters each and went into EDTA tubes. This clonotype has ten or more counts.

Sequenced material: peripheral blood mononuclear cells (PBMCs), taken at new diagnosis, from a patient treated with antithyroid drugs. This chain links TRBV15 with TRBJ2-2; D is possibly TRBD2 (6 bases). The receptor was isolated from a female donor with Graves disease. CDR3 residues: CATSRDREETGELFF. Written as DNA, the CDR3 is TGTGCCACCAGCAGAGACAGGGAGGAGACCGGGGAGCTGTTTTTT.